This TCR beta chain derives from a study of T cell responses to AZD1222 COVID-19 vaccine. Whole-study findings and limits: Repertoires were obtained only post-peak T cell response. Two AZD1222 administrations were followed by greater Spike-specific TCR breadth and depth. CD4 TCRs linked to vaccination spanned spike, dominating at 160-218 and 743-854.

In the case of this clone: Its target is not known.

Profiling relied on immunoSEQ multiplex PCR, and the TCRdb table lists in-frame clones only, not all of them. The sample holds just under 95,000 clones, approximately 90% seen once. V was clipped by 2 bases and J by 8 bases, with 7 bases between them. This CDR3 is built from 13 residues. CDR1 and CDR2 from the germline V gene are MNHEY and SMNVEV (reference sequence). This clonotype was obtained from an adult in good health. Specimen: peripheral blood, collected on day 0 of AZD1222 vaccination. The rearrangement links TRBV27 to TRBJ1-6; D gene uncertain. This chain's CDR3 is CASSLGLDSPLHF. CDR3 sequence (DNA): TGTGCCAGCAGTTTAGGACTGGATTCACCCCTCCACTTT.